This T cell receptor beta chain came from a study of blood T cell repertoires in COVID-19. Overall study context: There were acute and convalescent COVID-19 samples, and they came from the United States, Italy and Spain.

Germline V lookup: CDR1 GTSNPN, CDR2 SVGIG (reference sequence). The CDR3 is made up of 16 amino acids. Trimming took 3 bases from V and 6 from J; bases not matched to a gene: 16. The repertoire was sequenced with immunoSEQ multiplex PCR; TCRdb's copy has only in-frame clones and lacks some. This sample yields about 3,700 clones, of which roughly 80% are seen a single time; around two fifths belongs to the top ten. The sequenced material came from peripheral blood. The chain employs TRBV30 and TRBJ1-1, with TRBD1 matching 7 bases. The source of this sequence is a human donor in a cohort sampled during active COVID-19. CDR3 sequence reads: CAWSPSGYRGSPEAFF. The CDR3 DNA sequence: TGTGCCTGGAGCCCCTCGGGGTACAGGGGAAGCCCTGAAGCTTTCTTT.